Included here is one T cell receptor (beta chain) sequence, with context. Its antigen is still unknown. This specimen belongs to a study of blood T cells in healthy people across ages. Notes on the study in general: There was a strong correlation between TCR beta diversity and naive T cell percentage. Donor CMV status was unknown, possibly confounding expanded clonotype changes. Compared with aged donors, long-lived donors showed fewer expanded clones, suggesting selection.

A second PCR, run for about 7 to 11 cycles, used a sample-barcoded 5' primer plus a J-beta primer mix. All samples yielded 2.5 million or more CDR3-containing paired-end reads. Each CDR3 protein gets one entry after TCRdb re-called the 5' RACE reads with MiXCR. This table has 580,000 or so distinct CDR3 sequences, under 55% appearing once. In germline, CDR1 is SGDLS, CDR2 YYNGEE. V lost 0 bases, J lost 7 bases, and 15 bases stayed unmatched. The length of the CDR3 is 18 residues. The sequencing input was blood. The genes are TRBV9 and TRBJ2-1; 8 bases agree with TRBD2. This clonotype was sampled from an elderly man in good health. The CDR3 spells CASSVATGAGGSGNEQFF. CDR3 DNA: TGTGCCAGCAGCGTAGCTACTGGGGCGGGAGGCTCGGGGAATGAGCAGTTCTTC.